The clone carrying this T cell receptor (beta chain) was detected a few times. The antigen remains undetermined. TCRdb processed the 5' RACE reads anew with MiXCR; each CDR3 protein has one entry. The sample has 300,000 to 400,000 distinct CDR3 sequences; around an eighth are singletons. This entry is derived from a study of identical twins. Findings of the study overall: Beta out-of-frame sequences displayed a weaker excess of sharing between twins.

This CDR3 contains 17 residues. Per the germline V gene, CDR1 is SGHTA and CDR2 is FQGNSA. Trimming took 1 base from V and 4 from J; bases not matched to a gene: 6. These same data were also listed under a study on yellow fever vaccine responses in identical twins.

This rearrangement joins TRBV7-2 to TRBJ2-1, with 11 bases aligning to TRBD2. Sequencing was carried out using CD8+ T cells sorted from blood. The sequence was obtained from a young woman in good health. The CDR3 DNA follows: TGTGCCAGCAGCTTAGTAGCCGGGACTAGCGGATACAATGAGCAGTTCTTC. Amino acids: CASSLVAGTSGYNEQFF. The variable domain in full, with the rest retrieved from reference TRBV7-2 and TRBJ2-1, is GAGVSQSPSNKVTEKGKDVELRCDPISGHTALYWYRQSLGQGLEFLIYFQGNSAPDKSGLPSDRFSAERTGGSVSTLTIQRTQQEDSAVYLCASSLVAGTSGYNEQFFGPGTRLTVL.